Shown below are 4 T cell receptor beta chains from a single sample sequenced in a study of blood T cell repertoires in COVID-19. Some clones are missing from TCRdb's copy, which holds only in-frame ones; the method was immunoSEQ multiplex PCR. The sample consists of fewer than 500,000 clones, about 90% of them appearing once. Sequences were obtained from PBMCs or T cells enriched from blood (not recorded which). Every receptor here comes from a woman aged 18-29 years with acute COVID-19.

This clone appeared a single time. The V call is TRBV5-5, the J call TRBJ1-1; D possibly corresponds to TRBD1 (6 bases). V shed 2 bases and J shed 0 bases, with 11 bases lying between them. CDR1 is SGHKS and CDR2 is YYEKEE in the germline V gene (reference sequence). The CDR3 length is 15 residues. The CDR3 DNA reads TGTGCCAGCAGCTTAGGTCAGGGGATGAACACTGAAGCTTTCTTT. Its protein product is CASSLGQGMNTEAFF.

The rearrangement joins TRBV18 to TRBJ1-2, with D perhaps matching TRBD1 (6 bases). V was clipped by 6 bases and J by 4 bases, with 15 bases between them. Germline V lookup: CDR1 KGHSH, CDR2 LQKENI. The CDR3 has 14 residues. The CDR3 protein is CASSPTGSGYGYTF. Here the CDR3 DNA reads TGTGCCAGCTCTCCAACAGGGTCCGGCTATGGCTACACCTTC. Full variable domain (missing parts from reference TRBV18 and TRBJ1-2): NAGVMQNPRHLVRRRGQEARLRCSPMKGHSHVYWYRQLPEEGLKFMVYLQKENIIDESGMPKERFSAEFPKEGPSILRIQQVVRGDSAAYFCASSPTGSGYGYTFGSGTRLTVV.

The genes are TRBV10-3 and TRBJ1-2; D uncertain. Trimming cost V 0 bases and J 1 base, with 15 bases left between them. Germline values: CDR1 ENHRY, CDR2 SYGVKD. There are 17 residues in the CDR3. Here the CDR3 DNA reads TGTGCCATCAGTGAGTCAGCATTGACAAATATTAACTATGGCTACACCTTC. This codes for CAISESALTNINYGYTF.

Only one count was recorded for this clone. The chain employs TRBV7-6 and TRBJ2-3; possible D gene TRBD2, 6 bases. Trimming stripped 2 bases from V and 6 bases from J, with 9 bases between. Germline-derived CDR1 and CDR2 are SGHVS and FNYEAQ. CDR3 length: 13 residues. CDR3 sequence (DNA): TGTGCCAGCAGCTTATCGGAGGGGGATACGCAGTATTTT. This encodes CASSLSEGDTQYF.